This entry is about one T cell receptor (beta chain). Amplification used 60 V beta primers and 13 J beta primers. Using immunoSEQ multiplex PCR, the repertoire was profiled, and TCRdb retains in-frame clones only, with some absent. The sample records roughly 56,000 clones, under 90% being singletons. The sample's time point: after dendritic cell vaccination, including at tumor progression/relapse. This sample is drawn from a study of glioma-infiltrating T cells after dendritic cell vaccination. Study summary: Three intradermal dendritic cell vaccine injections were given every two weeks.

The material sequenced was blood, taken after dendritic cell vaccination. The clonotype was recovered from a human donor with glioblastoma.

The CDR3 sequence: CASSLTGQTDSPLHF. The DNA of the CDR3 is TGTGCCAGCAGCTTAACGGGACAGACGGATTCACCCCTCCACTTT. The chain recombines TRBV7-3 with TRBJ1-6, with 7 bases lining up with TRBD1. Trimming took 0 bases from V and 8 from J; bases not matched to a gene: 4. In germline, CDR1 is SGHTA, CDR2 FQGTGA. This CDR3 spans 15 amino acids.